Reported below is one T cell receptor beta chain. The antigen is unknown. The data belong to a study of shared clonotypes between healthy human individuals. On the study more broadly: Researchers assigned three CD4 naive, three CD4 memory, two CD8 naive and one CD8 memory plate to each donor. Study-level points and caveats: Around 5% of naive CD4 clonotypes were common to several donors. In having few donors, the study represented limited genetic and exposure-history diversity.

V shed 5 bases, J shed 8 bases, and the junction held 7 bases outside the gene matches. CDR1 and CDR2 (germline): MNHEY, SMNVEV (reference sequence). The CDR3 contains 13 residues. Profiled with immunoSEQ multiplex PCR; TCRdb holds only in-frame clones, not every one. The sample comprises some 1.1 million clones, about 80% of which are singletons, and about 0.89% rests with the top ten. The rearrangement uses TRBV27 and TRBJ1-2; 8 bases align to TRBD1. Sequencing input: memory CD4+ T cells from PBMCs. Subset denoted: CD45RA-negative fraction. The clonotype originates from a man younger than 35 in good health. Some clones in this sample may be carry-over from other donors' samples. CDR3 sequence (DNA): TGTGCCAGCAGTCAATCAGGGGGCGCGGGCTACACCTTC. Residues: CASSQSGGAGYTF.